This paragraph covers one T cell receptor beta chain sequence. The data were taken from a study of blood T cell repertoires in COVID-19. About the study: Italy, Spain and the United States were the sources of the convalescent and acute COVID-19 samples. PBMCs, B-cell-depleted T cells, or T cells provided the cDNA or gDNA that made up the material.

As processed by the authors: Quantification of nucleated cells was approximated via reference gene primer amplification. TCRdb's copy holds only in-frame clones and misses some; the assay was immunoSEQ multiplex PCR. D and trimming come from the DNA, and the V and J calls and clone size come from that table. The sample comprises approximately 28,000 clones, 60% to 80% of which are singletons, and around 20% rests with the top ten. This sequence originates from a boy aged 2 to 9 with active or convalescent COVID-19. The source material was peripheral blood.

The CDR3 DNA sequence: TGCGCCAGCAGCCAAGAAACACTAGCGGCTAGCACAGATACGCAGTATTTT. It specifies CASSQETLAASTDTQYF. The genes are TRBV4-1 and TRBJ2-3, with 8 nucleotides matching TRBD2. The CDR3 loop spans 17 amino acids. The trim removed 0 bases at V and 0 bases at J, leaving 5 bases unmatched. The germline CDR1 and CDR2 sequences are MGHRA and YSYEKL.